The 18 T cell receptor beta chains below come from one sample, sequenced in a study of cytomegalovirus exposure and HLA in healthy donors (dated by TCRdb to about 2017). Library generation was performed with the immunoSEQ multiplex PCR assay. For the multiplex PCR, a mixture combining 60 forward primers for TCR Vbeta segments and 13 reverse primers for TCR Jbeta segments was used. TCRdb provides this immuneACCESS table in a form limited to in-frame rearrangements. Some clones are lacking; in checked studies, under half of them reflect an unresolved V gene, and why the rest are absent is not known. A total of around 250,000 clones appear in this sample, 81% of them only once. Together, the top ten hold roughly 7.4% of the sample. Specimen: PBMCs. These receptors all come from an older woman in good health and CMV-seropositive.

V gene TRBV4-1 combines with J gene TRBJ1-2; D is unresolved. Trimming pared 7 bases from V and 7 bases from J, leaving 13 bases between. The CDR3 sequence is 12 residues long. Germline loops: CDR1 MGHRA, CDR2 YSYEKL. The CDR3 region has the DNA TGCGCCAGCAATAAGCCGGCAGGTGGCTACACCTTC. Protein: CASNKPAGGYTF.

The chain links TRBV10-3 to TRBJ2-2; the D gene is possibly TRBD2 (5 bases). V dropped 4 bases and J dropped 1 base, with 10 bases sitting between them. This CDR3 is built from 15 residues. Germline CDR1 and CDR2: ENHRY and SYGVKD. CDR3 loop: CAISVEGENTGELFF. CDR3 DNA: TGTGCCATCAGTGTTGAGGGAGAGAACACCGGGGAGCTGTTTTTT.

The gene calls are TRBV27 and TRBJ2-7, with D tentatively TRBD1 (5 bases). CDR3 length equals 13 residues. Germline values: CDR1 MNHEY, CDR2 SMNVEV (reference sequence). V lost 8 bases and J 6 bases, leaving 17 bases between the germline ends. CDR3 sequence: CASSPFQGGEQYF. DNA for the CDR3: TGTGCCAGCTCTCCATTTCAGGGTGGCGAGCAGTACTTC.

This CDR3 is CASSLGQGFYEQYF. The CDR3 DNA reads as TGTGCCAGCAGCTTAGGACAGGGGTTCTACGAGCAGTACTTC. The chain has TRBV11-1 and TRBJ2-7, with 8 bases identical to TRBD1. From germline, CDR1 is SGHAT and CDR2 FQDESV (reference sequence). The CDR3 has 14 amino acids. V lost 1 base to trimming and J lost 3 bases; unmatched junction nucleotides: 2.

The rearrangement joins TRBV5-4 to TRBJ2-2, with 11 bases that match TRBD2. The length of the CDR3 is 18 residues. Trimming cost V 4 bases and J 4 bases; bases outside gene matches: 12. Germline V lookup: CDR1 SGHNT, CDR2 YYREEE (reference sequence). This CDR3 reads CASSSRIAGGQGTGELFF. As DNA, the CDR3 is TGTGCCAGCAGCAGCCGGATAGCGGGAGGGCAAGGCACCGGGGAGCTGTTTTTT.

The V gene is TRBV4-1, the J gene TRBJ2-1; 16 nucleotides match TRBD2. Germline V CDR1 and CDR2: MGHRA, YSYEKL. V shed 5 bases and J 5 bases; nucleotides not matched to a gene: 6. The CDR3 is made up of 17 amino acids. The CDR3 region is CASSSGTSGRVNNEQFF. In DNA form, the CDR3 reads TGCGCCAGCAGCTCCGGGACTAGCGGGAGGGTTAACAATGAGCAGTTCTTC.

The chain couples TRBV5-1 to TRBJ1-1; possibly TRBD1 for D (5 bases). The CDR3 consists of 13 residues. CDR1 and CDR2 (germline): SGHRS, YFSETQ. The V end was cut by 2 bases, the J end by 3 bases, with 8 bases between. The CDR3 sequence: CASSLTGDTEAFF. In DNA form, the CDR3 reads TGCGCCAGCAGCTTAACAGGTGACACTGAAGCTTTCTTT.

The chain recombines TRBV6-5 with TRBJ1-5, with a tentative D call TRBD1 (6 bases). The ends were cut back, 3 bases at V and 1 base at J, with 10 bases in the middle. The germline CDR1 and CDR2 sequences are MNHEY and SVGAGI. The CDR3 contains 15 residues. CDR3 DNA: TGTGCCAGCAGTTATTCTCAGGGGAGCAATCAGCCCCAGCATTTT. This translates into CASSYSQGSNQPQHF.

The CDR3 DNA reads TGTGCCAGCAGCTACGGACAGGGTAGATCCAACTATGGCTACACCTTC. Translation: CASSYGQGRSNYGYTF. The rearrangement uses TRBV5-4 and TRBJ1-2; 8 bases align to TRBD1. The germline gives CDR1 SGHNT, CDR2 YYREEE (reference sequence). The CDR3 covers 16 residues. V gave up 3 bases and J gave up 2 bases; unmatched junction bases: 9. The whole variable domain, filled in from reference TRBV5-4 and TRBJ1-2, reads ETGVTQSPTHLIKTRGQQVTLRCSSQSGHNTVSWYQQALGQGPQFIFQYYREEENGRGNFPPRFSGLQFPNYSSELNVNALELDDSALYLCASSYGQGRSNYGYTFGSGTRLTVV.

This rearrangement joins TRBV4-2 to TRBJ2-7, with a possible D match to TRBD1 (5 bases). Trimming took off 2 bases at V and 6 bases at J, with 32 bases between the two ends. The germline CDR1 and CDR2 sequences are LGHNA and YNFKEQ. The CDR3 totals 20 residues. CDR3 nucleotide sequence: TGTGCCAGCAGCCAACATTTTGGAAGGGGCGGCCAGAAGACCACCTTCGAGCAGTACTTC. This codes for CASSQHFGRGGQKTTFEQYF.

This clone turned up a few times. The rearrangement uses TRBV25-1 and TRBJ1-1, with D possibly matching TRBD1 (5 bases). This CDR3 comprises 14 residues. Germline V lookup: CDR1 MGHDK, CDR2 SYGVNS. Trimming pared 6 bases from V and 4 bases from J, leaving 15 bases between. CDR3 sequence: CASRSNPGSTEAFF. CDR3 nucleotide sequence: TGTGCCAGCAGGTCCAACCCAGGGTCCACTGAAGCTTTCTTT.

This clone appeared a few times. This chain joins TRBV2 and TRBJ1-5; 9 positions agree with TRBD1. This CDR3 region has 13 residues. Per the germline V gene, CDR1 is SNHLY and CDR2 is FYNNEI. The junction had 1 base not matched to a gene; V was cut back by 6 bases and J by 4 bases. The CDR3 is CASRGTGNQPQHF. The CDR3 DNA reads as TGTGCCAGCAGGGGGACAGGGAATCAGCCCCAGCATTTT.

The rearrangement links TRBV6-5 to TRBJ2-7; 8 nucleotides match TRBD2. With 5 bases clipped from V and 3 bases from J, the junction kept 3 bases outside the gene matches. CDR3 length: 13 amino acids. Germline CDR1 is MNHEY and CDR2 is SVGAGI. The CDR3, as DNA: TGTGCCAGCAGTCGGAGCGGGAGCTACGAGCAGTACTTC. Encoded protein: CASSRSGSYEQYF.

The chain has TRBV7-8 and TRBJ2-3; the D is unclear. CDR1 is SGHVS, CDR2 FQNEAQ, per germline. V lost 2 bases and J 3 bases, leaving 6 bases between the germline ends. CDR3 length: 13 residues. This chain's CDR3 is CASSLPQTDTQYF. CDR3 in DNA: TGTGCCAGCAGCTTACCCCAGACAGATACGCAGTATTTT.

The DNA for the CDR3 is TGCGCCAGCAGTGGTCAGGGGGGCCAGCCCCAGCATTTT. Translating it yields CASSGQGGQPQHF. This chain links TRBV10-1 with TRBJ1-5, with 7 bases aligning to TRBD1. Germline CDR1 and CDR2: WNHNN and SYGVQD (reference sequence). V shed 4 bases and J 7 bases; nucleotides not matched to a gene: 4. The CDR3 runs to 13 residues.

This chain connects TRBV27 to TRBJ1-2; 8 bases are shared with TRBD1. Unmatched junction bases numbered 7, after V lost 6 bases and J lost 4 bases. The CDR3 is made up of 14 amino acids. Germline lookup yields CDR1 MNHEY and CDR2 SMNVEV (reference sequence). CDR3 amino acids: CASSPRGHFYGYTF. The CDR3 nucleotides are TGTGCCAGCAGCCCCAGGGGGCACTTCTATGGCTACACCTTC.

This rearrangement joins TRBV19 to TRBJ2-3; possible D gene TRBD1, 6 bases. This CDR3 is 13 amino acids long. V shed 6 bases and J shed 3 bases, with 10 bases lying between them. The germline V gene has CDR1 LNHDA and CDR2 SQIVND (reference sequence). The CDR3 loop reads CASSPTGTDTQYF. CDR3 nucleotide sequence: TGTGCCAGTAGCCCGACAGGAACAGATACGCAGTATTTT.

In DNA, the CDR3 is TGTGCCAGCAATGAACAGCCAACTAGCACAGATACGCAGTATTTT. Translating it yields CASNEQPTSTDTQYF. This chain uses TRBV6-4 with TRBJ2-3; D is ambiguous. CDR1 is MRHNA and CDR2 is SNTAGT in the germline V gene. This CDR3 is 15 amino acids long. The V end lost 7 bases, the J end lost 0 bases, and 14 bases lay between the germline ends.